These 31 T cell receptor beta chains were all obtained from the same sample, sequenced in a study of shared clonotypes between healthy human individuals. Here immunoSEQ multiplex PCR was the method, and the copy in TCRdb shows in-frame clones only, minus some. This table has some 480,000 clones, roughly 78% appearing once. Sequencing was carried out using PBMCs. The receptors stem from a woman in her forties in good health. Some clones in this sample may be carry-over from other donors' samples.

V gene TRBV5-1 combines with J gene TRBJ1-5; 7 nucleotides align to TRBD1. With V trimmed by 4 bases and J by 6 bases, 10 bases remained unmatched. The germline V gene encodes CDR1 SGHRS and CDR2 YFSETQ. CDR3 size: 15 residues. CDR3: CASSQTTGASQPQHF. In nucleotides, the CDR3 is TGCGCCAGCAGCCAAACAACAGGGGCCAGTCAGCCCCAGCATTTT.

This clone was recorded many times. The same CDR3 is also encoded by other DNA sequences in this sample. The J gene is TRBJ2-6, the V gene TRBV19; D may be TRBD1 (5 bases). In germline, CDR1 is LNHDA, CDR2 SQIVND (reference sequence). V dropped 4 bases and J dropped 0 bases, with 16 bases sitting between them. CDR3 length equals 18 residues. CDR3 coding DNA: TGTGCCAGTAGTAGTACGACAGCGCTGAGCTCTGGGGCCAACGTCCTGACTTTC. It specifies CASSSTTALSSGANVLTF.

The V gene is TRBV6-6, the J gene TRBJ2-5; 7 bases are a match to TRBD2. V lost 1 base, J lost 2 bases, and 7 bases stayed unmatched. From germline, CDR1 is MNHNY and CDR2 SVGAGI (reference sequence). There are 16 residues in the CDR3. The CDR3 protein is CASSYYRLAMQETQYF. CDR3 sequence (DNA): TGTGCCAGCAGTTACTATAGACTAGCCATGCAAGAGACCCAGTACTTC.

The chain is built from TRBV5-1 and TRBJ2-7; D gene unclear. Trimming took off 4 bases at V and 3 bases at J, with 11 bases between the two ends. CDR3 length: 13 residues. Germline-derived CDR1 and CDR2 are SGHRS and YFSETQ. The CDR3 DNA reads TGCGCCAGCAGCACCCTTTTTGACTACGAGCAGTACTTC. Its protein product is CASSTLFDYEQYF.

This clone came up many times. The gene calls are TRBV7-9 and TRBJ1-4; TRBD1 matches 9 bases. The CDR3 has 13 amino acids. Germline loops: CDR1 SEHNR, CDR2 FQNEAQ (reference sequence). J lost 7 bases, V lost 5 bases, and 2 bases had no gene match. The CDR3 DNA reads TGTGCCAGCAGCCCGGGACAGGGTGAAAAACTGTTTTTT. Amino acid sequence: CASSPGQGEKLFF.

V and J are TRBV30 and TRBJ2-5; TRBD2 aligns across 13 bases. The CDR3 sequence is 18 residues long. V trimming: 0 bases; J trimming: 1 base; junction bases outside the gene matches: 8. Looked up from germline, CDR1 is GTSNPN and CDR2 is SVGIG (reference sequence). The CDR3 region has the DNA TGTGCCTGGAGTGTACAGACTAGCGGGAGGCGGACCCAAGAGACCCAGTACTTC. This codes for CAWSVQTSGRRTQETQYF.

Of note for this clone: The same CDR3 arises from other DNA sequences in this sample as well. V is TRBV18 and J is TRBJ1-1, with D perhaps TRBD1 (6 bases). The germline gives CDR1 KGHSH, CDR2 LQKENI. Trimming removed 3 bases at V and 4 bases at J, with 12 bases between. The CDR3 contains 14 residues. The CDR3 spells CASSPRGLGTEAFF. The CDR3 nucleotides read TGTGCCAGCTCACCCAGGGGTTTGGGCACTGAAGCTTTCTTT.

The V gene is TRBV28, the J gene TRBJ2-7, with a weak D call TRBD1 (6 bases). The germline V and J ends were trimmed by 1 base and 2 bases, with 12 bases remaining between them. The CDR3 is 15 amino acids. Per the germline V gene, CDR1 is MDHEN and CDR2 is SYDVKM. CDR3 nucleotide sequence: TGTGCCAGCAGTTTATCCGCCAGGGGAACCTACGAGCAGTACTTC. Amino acid sequence: CASSLSARGTYEQYF.

The CDR3 protein is CASSLARHYGYTF. The DNA of the CDR3 is TGTGCCAGCAGCTTAGCGAGACACTATGGCTACACCTTC. The chain combines TRBV7-2 with TRBJ1-2; no clear D gene. V lost 0 bases to trimming and J lost 3 bases, with 5 bases between them. The CDR3 runs 13 residues. In germline, CDR1 is SGHTA, CDR2 FQGNSA. Filled out from reference TRBV7-2 and TRBJ1-2, the complete variable domain reads GAGVSQSPSNKVTEKGKDVELRCDPISGHTALYWYRQSLGQGLEFLIYFQGNSAPDKSGLPSDRFSAERTGGSVSTLTIQRTQQEDSAVYLCASSLARHYGYTFGSGTRLTVV.

The V call is TRBV7-8, the J call TRBJ2-5; a possible D gene is TRBD1 (6 bases). This CDR3 comprises 21 residues. V was pared by 2 bases and J by 2 bases, with 30 bases between. CDR1 is SGHVS, CDR2 FQNEAQ, per germline. CDR3 amino acids: CASSLYRSWGPNRRKQETQYF. In DNA form, the CDR3 reads TGTGCCAGCAGCTTATACCGGTCCTGGGGGCCCAACCGGAGGAAGCAAGAGACCCAGTACTTC.

The chain carries TRBV7-9 and TRBJ2-1; 15 nucleotides line up with TRBD2. V lost 4 bases and J lost 8; bases outside the gene matches: 9. This CDR3 comprises 17 residues. The germline CDR1 and CDR2 sequences are SEHNR and FQNEAQ (reference sequence). The CDR3, as DNA: TGTGCCAGCAGCTCGACTGGGACTAGCGGGAGGTTGGATGAGCAGTTCTTC. Its protein product is CASSSTGTSGRLDEQFF.

The V and J genes are TRBV27 and TRBJ2-1; 7 bases are shared with TRBD2. The V gene's germline CDR1 is MNHEY and CDR2 SMNVEV (reference sequence). Trimming removed 6 bases from V and 11 bases from J; junction bases left unmatched: 16. The CDR3 runs 15 residues. CDR3 coding DNA: TGTGCCAGCAGGATTTTGAGGGAGGGCCGATCTAAGCAGTTCTTC. It translates to CASRILREGRSKQFF.

This clone has more than one count but fewer than ten. The chain is built from TRBV2 and TRBJ1-5, with D unclear. V was pared by 6 bases and J by 4 bases, with 10 bases between. CDR1 and CDR2 from the germline V gene are SNHLY and FYNNEI. The CDR3 sequence is 13 residues long. Here the CDR3 reads CASRSWGNQPQHF. The CDR3, as DNA: TGTGCCAGCAGAAGCTGGGGAAATCAGCCCCAGCATTTT.

The chain employs TRBV11-2 and TRBJ1-5; D possibly corresponds to TRBD1 (5 bases). The CDR3 length is 13 residues. The V gene's germline CDR1 is SGHAT and CDR2 FQNNGV. Trimming took 3 bases from V and 7 from J, leaving 10 bases between them. The CDR3 region is CASSFGGEQPQHF. CDR3 nucleotides: TGTGCCAGCAGCTTCGGAGGGGAGCAGCCCCAGCATTTT.

The sample holds one count of this clone. The V call is TRBV18, the J call TRBJ2-2, with unresolved D. Looked up from germline, CDR1 is KGHSH and CDR2 is LQKENI. The CDR3 totals 15 residues. V lost 4 bases and J lost 5, with 14 bases in between. Here the CDR3 DNA reads TGTGCCAGCTCACTACAACGGACGTTGACCGGGGAGCTGTTTTTT. Protein: CASSLQRTLTGELFF.

J is TRBJ1-3 and V is TRBV9; a possible D gene is TRBD1 (6 bases). The V and J ends lost 3 bases and 4 bases respectively, with 14 bases between them. CDR1 is SGDLS, CDR2 YYNGEE, per germline. This CDR3 has 15 amino acids. The CDR3 here is CASSATTGTGNTIYF. The DNA of the CDR3 is TGTGCCAGCAGCGCCACAACAGGGACCGGAAACACCATATATTTT.

The chain employs TRBV6-4 and TRBJ1-4; no clear D gene. The germline CDR1 and CDR2 sequences are MRHNA and SNTAGT. Trimming left V 7 bases short and J 4 bases short, with 16 bases between. This CDR3 has 15 residues. The CDR3 here is CASTLTPEINEKLFF. The CDR3 bases are TGTGCCAGCACCCTGACCCCGGAGATTAATGAAAAACTGTTTTTT.

The chain recombines TRBV29-1 with TRBJ2-1; unclear D gene. V was shortened by 5 bases and J by 5 bases, with 16 bases between the two germline ends. The germline V gene has CDR1 SQVTM and CDR2 ANQGSEA. This CDR3 has 14 residues. CDR3 amino acids: CSVCVPEDHNEQFF. The CDR3 nucleotides read TGCAGCGTTTGCGTACCCGAGGACCACAATGAGCAGTTCTTC.

The chain uses TRBV7-2 and TRBJ1-2; 7 bases line up with TRBD1. Germline trimming cut 5 bases from V and 8 bases from J; bases unmatched to any gene: 11. Germline V gives CDR1 SGHTA, CDR2 FQGNSA. The CDR3 extends over 14 amino acids. This chain's CDR3 is CASSESRGYGGYTF. The CDR3, as DNA: TGTGCCAGCAGCGAGAGCAGGGGGTATGGCGGCTACACCTTC.

The rearrangement joins TRBV18 to TRBJ1-4; perhaps TRBD1 as D (6 bases). This CDR3 region has 14 residues. V was shortened by 4 bases and J by 5 bases, with 11 bases between the two germline ends. From germline, CDR1 is KGHSH and CDR2 LQKENI. This chain's CDR3 is CASSLRGLNEKLFF. The CDR3 bases are TGTGCCAGCTCACTCAGGGGATTGAATGAAAAACTGTTTTTT.

The chain is built from TRBV18 and TRBJ1-1, with D perhaps TRBD1 (5 bases). This CDR3 has 16 amino acids. The germline CDR1 and CDR2 sequences are KGHSH and LQKENI. Trimming removed 3 bases at V and 4 bases at J, with 18 bases between. DNA of the CDR3: TGTGCCAGCTCACCGAGACTCTTGGGACGAGGCACTGAAGCTTTCTTT. This translates into CASSPRLLGRGTEAFF.

This chain uses TRBV2 with TRBJ2-7, with D possibly matching TRBD1 (5 bases). CDR1 is SNHLY and CDR2 is FYNNEI in the germline V gene. The V end was cut by 7 bases, the J end by 4 bases, with 20 bases between. The CDR3 totals 15 residues. The CDR3 here is CASKVGTGNSYEQYF. CDR3 DNA sequence: TGTGCCAGCAAAGTAGGCACAGGAAACTCGTACGAGCAGTACTTC.

V and J are TRBV2 and TRBJ2-5; a weak D match, TRBD2 (6 bases). V lost 6 bases and J 5 bases, leaving 16 bases between the germline ends. The CDR3 totals 14 residues. Germline-derived CDR1 and CDR2 are SNHLY and FYNNEI. The CDR3 protein is CASRTSGGGETQYF. As DNA, the CDR3 is TGTGCCAGCAGGACTAGTGGGGGTGGGGAGACCCAGTACTTC.

This clone was observed once. V and J are TRBV28 and TRBJ2-7, with D maybe TRBD1 (6 bases). Germline CDR1 reads MDHEN; CDR2 reads SYDVKM. Trimming took 6 bases from V and 4 from J, leaving 19 bases between them. The CDR3 covers 15 residues. CDR3: CASRDAGAGLYEQYF. The CDR3 DNA reads TGTGCCAGCAGGGATGCAGGGGCCGGTTTGTACGAGCAGTACTTC.

CDR3 protein: CSVNRGGLEQYF. Here the CDR3 DNA reads TGCAGCGTCAACAGGGGCGGACTCGAGCAGTACTTC. This chain uses TRBV29-1 with TRBJ2-5, with 7 nucleotides matching TRBD1. Judging by the DNA end, TRBJ2-7 fits better; the J call may be wrong. CDR1 and CDR2 (germline): SQVTM, ANQGSEA. The CDR3 covers 12 residues.

This clone was recorded once. DNA of the CDR3: TGTGCCATCAGTGGGGCGGGCGGGAGGTCCTCCTACGAGCAGTACTTC. The encoded protein is CAISGAGGRSSYEQYF. The gene calls are TRBV10-3 and TRBJ2-7; 8 bases map to TRBD2. The length of the CDR3 is 16 residues. CDR1 is ENHRY and CDR2 is SYGVKD in the germline V gene. V shed 4 bases, J shed 0 bases, and the junction held 8 bases outside the gene matches.

The V and J genes are TRBV4-3 and TRBJ2-6, with D hard to call. The germline gives CDR1 LGHNA, CDR2 YSLEER. CDR3 length: 18 amino acids. Deletions cut 1 base from V and 0 bases from J, with 13 bases between. The CDR3 reads CASSQVYGQSSGANVLTF. CDR3 bases: TGCGCCAGCAGCCAAGTCTATGGGCAGAGCTCTGGGGCCAACGTCCTGACTTTC.

The chain links TRBV27 to TRBJ1-3; D is uncertain. Germline V CDR1 and CDR2: MNHEY, SMNVEV (reference sequence). The CDR3 is 15 amino acids. Trimming removed 6 bases from V and 0 bases from J, with 12 bases in between. CDR3 in amino acids: CASSSHEGSGNTIYF. The CDR3 bases are TGTGCCAGCAGCTCTCACGAAGGCTCTGGAAACACCATATATTTT.

The V call is TRBV18, the J call TRBJ1-1; D unresolved. Per the germline V gene, CDR1 is KGHSH and CDR2 is LQKENI. V lost 3 bases to trimming and J lost 6 bases, with 8 bases between them. The CDR3 length is 12 residues. The CDR3, as DNA: TGTGCCAGCTCACCGGACGGGGCTGAAGCTTTCTTT. Protein product: CASSPDGAEAFF.

The chain carries TRBV5-5 and TRBJ2-5; 11 nucleotides agree with TRBD2. There are 15 residues in the CDR3. With 4 bases clipped from V and 3 bases from J, the junction kept 5 bases outside the gene matches. Germline V CDR1 and CDR2: SGHKS, YYEKEE (reference sequence). As DNA, the CDR3 is TGTGCCAGCAGCCCCGGGACTAGCGGTGAAGAGACCCAGTACTTC. Translation gives CASSPGTSGEETQYF.

The CDR3 nucleotides read TGTGCCAGCAGCGACAGGGGAGTAGATGAAAAACTGTTTTTT. This gives the protein CASSDRGVDEKLFF. V and J are TRBV27 and TRBJ1-4; 8 bases fit TRBD1. Germline V lookup: CDR1 MNHEY, CDR2 SMNVEV (reference sequence). Germline trimming cut 6 bases from V and 6 bases from J; bases unmatched to any gene: 6. The CDR3 is 14 amino acids.